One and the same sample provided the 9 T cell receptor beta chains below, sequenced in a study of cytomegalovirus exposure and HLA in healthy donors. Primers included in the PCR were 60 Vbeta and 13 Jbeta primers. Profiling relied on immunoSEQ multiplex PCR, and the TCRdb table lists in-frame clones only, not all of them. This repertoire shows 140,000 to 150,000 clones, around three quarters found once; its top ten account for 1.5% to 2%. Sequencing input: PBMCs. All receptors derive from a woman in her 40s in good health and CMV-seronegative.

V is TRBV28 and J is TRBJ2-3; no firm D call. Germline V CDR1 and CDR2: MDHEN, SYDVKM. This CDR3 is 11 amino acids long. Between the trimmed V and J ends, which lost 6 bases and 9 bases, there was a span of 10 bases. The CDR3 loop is CASRAEYTQYF. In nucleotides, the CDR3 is TGTGCCAGCAGGGCGGAGTACACGCAGTATTTT. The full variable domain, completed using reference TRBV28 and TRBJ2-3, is DVKVTQSSRYLVKRTGEKVFLECVQDMDHENMFWYRQDPGLGLRLIYFSYDVKMKEKGDIPEGYSVSREKKERFSLILESASTNQTSMYLCASRAEYTQYFGPGTRLTVL.

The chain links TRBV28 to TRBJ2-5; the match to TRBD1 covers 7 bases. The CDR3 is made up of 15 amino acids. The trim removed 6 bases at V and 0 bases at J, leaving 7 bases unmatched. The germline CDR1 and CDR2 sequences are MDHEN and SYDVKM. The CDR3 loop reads CASSPTTGYQETQYF. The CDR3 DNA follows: TGTGCCAGCAGCCCAACGACAGGGTACCAAGAGACCCAGTACTTC.

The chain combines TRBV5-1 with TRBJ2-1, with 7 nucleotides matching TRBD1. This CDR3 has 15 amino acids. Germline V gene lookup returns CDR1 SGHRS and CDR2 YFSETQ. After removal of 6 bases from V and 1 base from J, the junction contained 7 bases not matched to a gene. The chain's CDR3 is CASTLMTGSYNEQFF. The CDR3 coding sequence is TGCGCCAGCACCCTTATGACAGGGTCCTACAATGAGCAGTTCTTC.

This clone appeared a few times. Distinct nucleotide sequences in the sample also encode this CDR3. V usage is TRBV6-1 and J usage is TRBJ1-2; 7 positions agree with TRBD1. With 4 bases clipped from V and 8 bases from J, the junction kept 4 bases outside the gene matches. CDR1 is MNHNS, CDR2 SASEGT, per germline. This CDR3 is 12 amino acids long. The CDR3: CASSGQGGGYTF. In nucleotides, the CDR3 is TGTGCCAGCAGTGGGCAGGGGGGAGGCTACACCTTC.

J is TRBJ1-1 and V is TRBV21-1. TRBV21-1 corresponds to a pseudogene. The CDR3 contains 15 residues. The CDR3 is CASSEGLTLSAEAFF. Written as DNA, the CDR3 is TGTGCCAGCAGCGAAGGACTGACGCTAAGCGCTGAAGCTTTCTTT.

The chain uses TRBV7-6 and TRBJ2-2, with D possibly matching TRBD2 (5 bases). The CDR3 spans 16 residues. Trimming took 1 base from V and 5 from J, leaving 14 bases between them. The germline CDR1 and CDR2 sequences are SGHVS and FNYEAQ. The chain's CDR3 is CASSLVEGRSTGELFF. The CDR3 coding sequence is TGTGCCAGCAGCTTAGTGGAAGGGAGATCAACCGGGGAGCTGTTTTTT.

CDR3 region: CASSIQGAEDTQYF. The CDR3 nucleotides read TGCGCCAGCAGTATACAGGGGGCTGAAGATACGCAGTATTTT. This chain joins TRBV10-1 and TRBJ2-3; TRBD1 matches at 9 bases. The germline gives CDR1 WNHNN, CDR2 SYGVQD (reference sequence). The CDR3 is made up of 14 amino acids. The V segment lost 5 bases and the J segment 5 bases; nucleotides outside the gene matches: 5.

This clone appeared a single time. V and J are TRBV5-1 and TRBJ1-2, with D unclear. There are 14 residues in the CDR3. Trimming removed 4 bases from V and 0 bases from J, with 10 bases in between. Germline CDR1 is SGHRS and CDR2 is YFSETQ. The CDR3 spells CASSPGEANYGYTF. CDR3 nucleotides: TGCGCCAGCAGCCCCGGAGAGGCTAACTATGGCTACACCTTC.

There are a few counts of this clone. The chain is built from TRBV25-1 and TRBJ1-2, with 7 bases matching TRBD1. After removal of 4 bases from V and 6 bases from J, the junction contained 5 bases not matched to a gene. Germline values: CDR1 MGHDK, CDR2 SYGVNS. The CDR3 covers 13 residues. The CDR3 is CASSVRGLDGYTF. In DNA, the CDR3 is TGTGCCAGCAGTGTGAGGGGGCTTGATGGCTACACCTTC.